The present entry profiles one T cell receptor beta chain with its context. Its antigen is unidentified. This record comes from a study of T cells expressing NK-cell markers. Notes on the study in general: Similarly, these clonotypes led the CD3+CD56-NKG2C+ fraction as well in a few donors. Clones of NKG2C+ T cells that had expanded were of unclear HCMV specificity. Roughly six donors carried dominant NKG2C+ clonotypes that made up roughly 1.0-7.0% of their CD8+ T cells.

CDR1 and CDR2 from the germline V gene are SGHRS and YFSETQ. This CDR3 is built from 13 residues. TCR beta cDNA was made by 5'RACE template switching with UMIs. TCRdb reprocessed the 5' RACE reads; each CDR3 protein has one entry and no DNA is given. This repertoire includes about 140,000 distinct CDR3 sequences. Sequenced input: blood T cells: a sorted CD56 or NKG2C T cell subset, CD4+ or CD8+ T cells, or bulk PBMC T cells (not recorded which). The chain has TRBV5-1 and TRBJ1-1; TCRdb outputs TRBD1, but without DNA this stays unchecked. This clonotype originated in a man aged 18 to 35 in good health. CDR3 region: CASHTGGLAEAFF.